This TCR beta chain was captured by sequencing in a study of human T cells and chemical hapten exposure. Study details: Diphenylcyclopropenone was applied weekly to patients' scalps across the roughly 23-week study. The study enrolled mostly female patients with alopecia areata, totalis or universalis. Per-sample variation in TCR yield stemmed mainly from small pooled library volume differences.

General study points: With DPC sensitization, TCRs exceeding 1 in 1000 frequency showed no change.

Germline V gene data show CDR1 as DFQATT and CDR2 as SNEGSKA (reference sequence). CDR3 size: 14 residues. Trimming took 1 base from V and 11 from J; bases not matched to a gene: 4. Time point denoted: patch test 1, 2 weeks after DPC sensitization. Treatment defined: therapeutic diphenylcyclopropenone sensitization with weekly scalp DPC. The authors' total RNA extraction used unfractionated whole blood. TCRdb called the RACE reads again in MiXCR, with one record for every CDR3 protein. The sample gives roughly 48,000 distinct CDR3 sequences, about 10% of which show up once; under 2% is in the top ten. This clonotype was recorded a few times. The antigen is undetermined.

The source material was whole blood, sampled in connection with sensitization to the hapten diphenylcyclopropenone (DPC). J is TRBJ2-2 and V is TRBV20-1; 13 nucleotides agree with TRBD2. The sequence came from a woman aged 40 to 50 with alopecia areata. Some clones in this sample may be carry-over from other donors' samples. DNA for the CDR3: TGCAGTGCTAGAGGGACTAGCGGGGGTAGTGAGCTGTTTTTT. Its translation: CSARGTSGGSELFF.